A single sample is the source of the 30 T cell receptor beta chains below, sequenced in a study of blood T cells in healthy people across ages (dated by TCRdb to about 2015). To prepare the library, 5' RACE was applied. Instrument on record: Illumina HiSeq 2500. A second about 7 to 11 cycle PCR used a sample-barcoded 5' primer and a J-beta primer mix. TCRdb passed the public sequencing reads through fastp at Q25 and MiXCR, retaining productive beta sequences. A single entry per CDR3 protein holds the most common genes and DNA from its merged rows. The sample yields more than 800,000 distinct CDR3 sequences; 25% to 30% were counted once. The ten largest clones capture approximately 15% of the sample. Sequencing input: blood. Receptors were obtained from a woman of 80 years or more in good health.

This clonotype appeared many times. The gene calls are TRBV10-3 and TRBJ2-7; TRBD2 matches 10 bases. The ends lost 8 bases at V and 6 bases at J; junction bases unmatched: 7. The CDR3 contains 13 residues. Per the germline V gene, CDR1 is ENHRY and CDR2 is SYGVKD. CDR3 sequence reads: CAIHSAGGLEQYF. The CDR3 DNA reads TGTGCCATCCACTCAGCGGGGGGGCTCGAGCAGTACTTC.

This clonotype was counted ten times or more. The chain is built from TRBV27 and TRBJ1-4; D gene unclear. CDR1 and CDR2 from the germline V gene are MNHEY and SMNVEV (reference sequence). This CDR3 comprises 16 residues. V was shortened by 5 bases and J by 8 bases, with 21 bases between the two germline ends. CDR3: CASSPLPRSTREKLFF. CDR3 in DNA: TGTGCCAGCAGTCCCCTTCCCCGATCTACTAGGGAAAAACTGTTTTTT.

The DNA for the CDR3 is TGTGCCAGCAGCACCGGGACAGGGGTCTACGAGCAGTTCTTC. Translation gives CASSTGTGVYEQFF. The chain links TRBV27 to TRBJ2-7, with 10 bases fitting TRBD1. The end of the DNA fits TRBJ2-1 better, so the J call may be wrong. CDR1 is MNHEY and CDR2 is SMNVEV in the germline V gene (reference sequence). There are 14 residues in the CDR3.

This clonotype has ten or more counts. This sequence joins TRBV7-6 and TRBJ2-1; 7 bases line up with TRBD2. The CDR3 contains 16 residues. With V trimmed by 1 base and J by 4 bases, 7 bases remained unmatched. Germline loops: CDR1 SGHVS, CDR2 FNYEAQ. The CDR3 nucleotides are TGTGCCAGCAGCTTAGACCTGCGGGGGTTGTACAATGAGCAGTTCTTC. Amino acid sequence: CASSLDLRGLYNEQFF.

This chain connects TRBV7-2 to TRBJ1-2; no clear D gene. The CDR3 has 17 residues. Germline CDR1 reads SGHTA; CDR2 reads FQGNSA. Trimming cost V 5 bases and J 0 bases, with 19 bases left between them. CDR3 loop: CASSKELSRAANYGYTF. DNA of the CDR3: TGTGCCAGCAGCAAAGAACTCTCCCGGGCAGCTAACTATGGCTACACCTTC.

This clonotype has at least ten counts. The chain uses TRBV10-3 and TRBJ1-4; TRBD1 agrees at 8 bases. J was trimmed by 2 bases and V by 6 bases; bases with no gene match: 8. The CDR3 covers 16 residues. Germline-derived CDR1 and CDR2 are ENHRY and SYGVKD. The CDR3 bases are TGTGCCATCAGCCCTCGACAGGGGCCGACTAATGAAAAACTGTTTTTT. It yields the protein CAISPRQGPTNEKLFF.

This clonotype was seen at least ten times. A junction boundary mismatches the germline segment, possibly from a read error. This CDR3 is CASSLGGGTNEKLFF. DNA for the CDR3: TGCGCCAGCAGCTTAGGCGGGGGAACTAATGAAAAACTGTTTTTT. This rearrangement joins TRBV7-2 to TRBJ1-4; possibly TRBD1 for D (5 bases). The germline V gene encodes CDR1 SGHTA and CDR2 FQGNSA. The CDR3 totals 15 residues. Supplemented by reference TRBV7-2 and TRBJ1-4, the full variable domain reads GAGVSQSPSNKVTEKGKDVELRCDPISGHTALYWYRQSLGQGLEFLIYFQGNSAPDKSGLPSDRFSAERTGGSVSTLTIQRTQQEDSAVYLCASSLGGGTNEKLFFGSGTQLSVL.

This clonotype came up many times. The CDR3 DNA follows: TGTGCCAGCAGCTCGCCCCAGAGTCCAGTGCTAACCTTCTCCTACGAGCAGTACTTC. This gives the protein CASSSPQSPVLTFSYEQYF. The chain is built from TRBV7-2 and TRBJ2-7; D unclear. V dropped 4 bases and J dropped 0 bases, with 25 bases sitting between them. Germline V gene data show CDR1 as SGHTA and CDR2 as FQGNSA. This CDR3 comprises 19 residues.

This clonotype has a handful of counts. This chain links TRBV19 with TRBJ1-5; no clear D gene. The CDR3 totals 12 residues. Between the trimmed V and J ends, which lost 1 base and 6 bases, there was a span of 4 bases. CDR1 is LNHDA, CDR2 SQIVND, per germline (reference sequence). CDR3 nucleotide sequence: TGTGCCAGTAGTATAGTCCTTCAGCCCCAGCATTTT. This translates into CASSIVLQPQHF.

This clonotype was counted at least ten times. This chain connects TRBV6-2 or TRBV6-3 to TRBJ2-4, with D perhaps being TRBD1 or TRBD2 (5 bases each). This CDR3 comprises 16 residues. Trimming pared 7 bases from V and 0 bases from J, leaving 16 bases between. CDR1 and CDR2 (germline): MNHEY, SVGEGT. CDR3 sequence: CASTNPGRRAKNIQYF. The DNA for the CDR3 is TGTGCCAGCACTAACCCGGGACGCCGAGCCAAAAACATTCAGTACTTC.

The table lists this clonotype with a few counts. The chain has TRBV6-1 and TRBJ1-2, with D unclear. V lost 6 bases and J 4 bases, leaving 12 bases between the germline ends. Germline assignment: CDR1 MNHNS and CDR2 SASEGT. The CDR3 length is 13 residues. The CDR3 DNA sequence: TGTGCCAGCAGGGACTGGGAGGGCTATGGCTACACCTTC. Residues: CASRDWEGYGYTF.

This clonotype was picked up many times. The chain combines TRBV24-1 with TRBJ1-2, with D possibly being TRBD1 (5 bases). This CDR3 region has 15 residues. Germline CDR1 reads KGHDR; CDR2 reads SFDVKD. V lost 4 bases and J 4 bases, leaving 15 bases between the germline ends. CDR3 loop: CATSDPHGDFYGYTF. The CDR3, as DNA: TGTGCCACCAGTGACCCCCACGGGGACTTCTATGGCTACACCTTC.

This clonotype showed up many times. The rearrangement uses TRBV7-9 and TRBJ2-1; perhaps TRBD2 as D (6 bases). The V end was cut by 5 bases, the J end by 1 base, with 15 bases between. CDR3 length: 16 residues. Germline-derived CDR1 and CDR2 are SEHNR and FQNEAQ (reference sequence). The CDR3 DNA reads TGTGCCAGCAGCGCCTCGACTAGGTGGTCCTACAATGAGCAGTTCTTC. It specifies CASSASTRWSYNEQFF.

This clonotype was observed a few times. The junction departs from the called germline gene at one end, perhaps through a read error. The chain is built from TRBV6-2 or TRBV6-3 and TRBJ2-3; 12 nucleotides line up with TRBD2. The germline V gene has CDR1 MNHEY and CDR2 SVGEGT. CDR3 length equals 17 residues. Here the CDR3 DNA reads TGTGCCAGCAGTTACTCGACTAGCGGGGGCTACACAGATACGCGGTATTTT. It encodes CASSYSTSGGYTDTRYF.

This clonotype showed up many times. The rearrangement uses TRBV15 and TRBJ2-1, with a tentative D call TRBD2 (6 bases). CDR1 and CDR2 from the germline V gene are LNHNV and YYDKDF (reference sequence). CDR3 length equals 13 residues. Trimming pared 3 bases from V and 6 bases from J, leaving 9 bases between. The CDR3 protein is CATSSRLVNEQFF. The CDR3 DNA is TGTGCCACCAGCAGTCGACTAGTCAATGAGCAGTTCTTC.

About this clonotype itself: Mismatch with germline at one junction end may stem from a read error. This rearrangement joins TRBV30 to TRBJ1-1; possibly TRBD1 for D (5 bases). Germline V CDR1 and CDR2: GTSNPN, SVGIG (reference sequence). The CDR3 consists of 13 residues. The CDR3 reads CTWSISGTAEAFF. In DNA, the CDR3 is TGTACCTGGAGTATATCTGGGACCGCTGAAGCTTTCTTT.

On this clonotype: A much larger clone differs from this one at a single base, so this may be a read error. This chain links TRBV2 with TRBJ2-1; D uncertain. The J call may be mistaken, given a closer DNA end match to TRBJ2-7. CDR1 is SNHLY, CDR2 FYNNEI, per germline. CDR3 length equals 16 residues. The DNA of the CDR3 is TGTGCCAGCAGTGGGGCTTACCTGAGCTCCTACAATGAGCAGTACTTC. Protein sequence: CASSGAYLSSYNEQYF.

This clonotype has more than one count but fewer than ten. This sequence joins TRBV5-1 and TRBJ1-1, with TRBD1 identical over 7 bases. The CDR3 covers 14 residues. V lost 3 bases and J lost 6; bases outside the gene matches: 8. Germline-derived CDR1 and CDR2 are SGHRS and YFSETQ. CDR3: CASSWGDRGAEAFF. In DNA, the CDR3 is TGCGCCAGCAGCTGGGGGGACAGAGGCGCTGAAGCTTTCTTT.

Remarks on this clonotype: Since a much larger clone is just one base distant, this may be a read error. The V call is TRBV7-2, the J call TRBJ2-5, with D possibly matching TRBD1 (5 bases). V was cut by 2 bases and J by 3 bases, with 13 bases left in between. This CDR3 spans 15 amino acids. Germline V lookup: CDR1 SGHTA, CDR2 FQGNSA. CDR3 nucleotide sequence: TGTGCCAGCAGCTTATTCGGCAGGGAAAAAGAGACCCAGTACTTC. Translation gives CASSLFGREKETQYF.

This clonotype was observed at least ten times. V gene TRBV3-1 combines with J gene TRBJ2-3; TRBD2 is a possible D gene (5 bases). V lost 4 bases, J lost 3 bases, and 17 bases lay in between. Germline assignment: CDR1 LGHDT and CDR2 YNNKEL (reference sequence). CDR3 length: 16 amino acids. CDR3 loop: CASSPTRTGITDTQYF. CDR3 DNA: TGTGCCAGCAGCCCGACGCGGACTGGGATAACAGATACGCAGTATTTT.

The table lists this clonotype with a few counts. The V call is TRBV10-3, the J call TRBJ1-6; weak D call: TRBD1 (6 bases). The V gene lost 10 bases and the J gene lost 6 bases, with 10 bases spanning the gap. The CDR3 consists of 12 residues. The germline V gene encodes CDR1 ENHRY and CDR2 SYGVKD. The CDR3 coding sequence is TGTGCCACAGGGGAGGGTAATTCACCCCTCCACTTT. Its protein product is CATGEGNSPLHF.

This clonotype showed up many times. V is TRBV4-3 and J is TRBJ1-2, with 8 bases lining up with TRBD1. This CDR3 comprises 15 residues. V gave up 2 bases and J gave up 7 bases; unmatched junction bases: 9. Per germline, CDR1 LGHNA and CDR2 YSLEER. The CDR3 DNA reads as TGCGCCAGCAGCCAACAACAGGGGGTGAGCGGTGGCTACACCTTC. The encoded protein is CASSQQQGVSGGYTF.

The sample holds many counts of this clonotype. The gene calls are TRBV7-2 and TRBJ2-1; TRBD2 matches at 8 bases. The CDR3 extends over 16 amino acids. Germline CDR1 SGHTA, CDR2 FQGNSA. Trimming at V came to 1 base and at J to 1 base, leaving 3 bases not matched to a gene. Here the CDR3 DNA reads TGTGCCAGCAGCTTAGGCGGGGGGCGATCCTACAATGAGCAGTTCTTC. Protein: CASSLGGGRSYNEQFF.

This clonotype occurred a few times. The chain recombines TRBV6-2 or TRBV6-3 with TRBJ2-3, with 12 bases matching TRBD2. The CDR3 is 15 amino acids. Germline CDR1 and CDR2: MNHEY and SVGEGT. V was clipped by 6 bases and J by 1 base; unmatched bases: 2. The CDR3 DNA reads as TGTGCCAGCAGGCCTAGCGGGGGGGGCACAGATACGCAGTATTTT. Translated, it gives CASRPSGGGTDTQYF.

The chain links TRBV20-1 to TRBJ1-2, with D unresolved. This CDR3 region has 13 residues. Trimming cost V 0 bases and J 4 bases, with 9 bases left between them. Per germline, CDR1 DFQATT and CDR2 SNEGSKA (reference sequence). In nucleotides, the CDR3 is TGCAGTGCTAGAGAAGCAAACAGCTATGGCTACACCTTC. Amino acids: CSAREANSYGYTF.

This clonotype was seen at least ten times. The rearrangement uses TRBV18 and TRBJ2-1, with D maybe TRBD1 (6 bases). V dropped 4 bases and J dropped 0 bases, with 10 bases sitting between them. This CDR3 contains 15 residues. Germline V gives CDR1 KGHSH, CDR2 LQKENI. The DNA for the CDR3 is TGTGCCAGCTCACGGACAGATAGCTCCTACAATGAGCAGTTCTTC. This sequence encodes CASSRTDSSYNEQFF.

The table lists this clonotype with a few counts. The gene calls are TRBV9 and TRBJ1-2; 8 bases are shared with TRBD1. The CDR3 runs to 13 residues. After removal of 3 bases from V and 7 bases from J, the junction contained 5 bases not matched to a gene. Per the germline V gene, CDR1 is SGDLS and CDR2 is YYNGEE. CDR3 loop: CASSESQGAGYTF. For the CDR3, the DNA is TGTGCCAGCAGCGAGAGCCAGGGGGCTGGCTACACCTTC.

This clonotype has at least ten counts. CDR3: CASSLEVGQKSKFF. CDR3 DNA: TGTGCCAGCAGCTTAGAAGTGGGACAGAAATCAAAGTTCTTC. This chain links TRBV7-2 with TRBJ2-1; TRBD1 matches at 7 bases. After removal of 1 base from V and 14 bases from J, the junction contained 11 bases not matched to a gene. There are 14 residues in the CDR3. From germline, CDR1 is SGHTA and CDR2 FQGNSA. The full variable domain, completed using reference TRBV7-2 and TRBJ2-1, is GAGVSQSPSNKVTEKGKDVELRCDPISGHTALYWYRQSLGQGLEFLIYFQGNSAPDKSGLPSDRFSAERTGGSVSTLTIQRTQQEDSAVYLCASSLEVGQKSKFFGPGTRLTVL.

The rearrangement joins TRBV6-6 to TRBJ2-3; 12 nucleotides align to TRBD2. CDR3 length: 16 amino acids. Trimming removed 6 bases from V and 8 bases from J; junction bases left unmatched: 12. Germline-derived CDR1 and CDR2 are MNHNY and SVGAGI (reference sequence). CDR3 nucleotide sequence: TGTGCCAGCAGGGAGGGGACTAGCGGGTACGTTGGTACGCAGTATTTT. Translating it yields CASREGTSGYVGTQYF.

This clonotype was detected a few times. A much larger clone differs by one base, so this may be a read error. The rearrangement links TRBV6-2 or TRBV6-3 to TRBJ2-7; TRBD2 aligns across 10 bases. V shed 5 bases and J 10 bases; nucleotides not matched to a gene: 11. Germline CDR1 reads MNHEY; CDR2 reads SVGEGT. CDR3 size: 14 residues. CDR3 protein: CASSPSGGLNTQYF. CDR3 sequence (DNA): TGTGCCAGCAGTCCTAGCGGGGGATTAAACACTCAGTACTTC.